The present entry profiles one T cell receptor (beta chain) with its context. Its target is not known. The junction differs from germline at one of its ends, possibly a read error. This sample is drawn from a study of cytomegalovirus exposure and HLA in healthy donors. Study-wide context: The 95 to 150 validation repertoires used a platform that matched the one used for the approximately 670 first-cohort repertoires, as a later analysis reported.

CDR1 and CDR2 (germline): LGHNT, FRNRAP. The CDR3 has 15 amino acids. General study points: Clusters of TCRs from the first cohort tended to co-occur in the roughly 120 validation repertoires (as a later analysis found). Usually a TCR sequence was rare, but some public TCRs were found in many donors.

Measured with immunoSEQ multiplex PCR; TCRdb has only the in-frame clones, and not every one. Here the sample spans approximately 180,000 clones, 86% being singletons. V is TRBV12-5 and J is TRBJ2-7; 11 positions match TRBD2. Sequencing was done on a sample of PBMCs. The TCR sequence derives from a woman under 30 in good health and CMV-seronegative. Here the CDR3 DNA reads TGTGCTAGTGGCCTAGCGGGGGGCAATCACATTACGAGGGACTTC. Protein: CASGLAGGNHITRDF.